The 27 T cell receptor beta chains reported below all come from one sample, sequenced in a study of human T cells and chemical hapten exposure. MiXCR, run by TCRdb on the RACE reads, gives a single entry per CDR3 protein. The table has about 40,000 distinct CDR3 sequences, approximately 3.5% seen once; the top ten hold roughly 6.6%. Time point of the sample: patch test 2, 6 weeks after DPC sensitization. The treatment was: therapeutic diphenylcyclopropenone sensitization with weekly scalp DPC. The sequencing here drew on whole blood, taken in connection with sensitization to the hapten diphenylcyclopropenone (DPC). The receptors here all came from a man in his forties with alopecia areata. Some clones in this sample may be carry-over from other donors' samples.

The J gene is TRBJ2-1, the V gene TRBV11-2; TRBD2 aligns across 8 bases. J was trimmed by 8 bases and V by 3 bases; bases with no gene match: 9. Germline V gene sequence: CDR1 SGHAT, CDR2 FQNNGV. The CDR3 has 15 amino acids. CDR3 nucleotides: TGTGCCAGCAGCTTTGGGGCGGGAGGTTGGGATGAGCAGTTCTTC. This sequence encodes CASSFGAGGWDEQFF.

At least ten counts were recorded for this clonotype. The chain has TRBV20-1 and TRBJ2-7; D is perhaps TRBD2 (6 bases). CDR1 is DFQATT and CDR2 is SNEGSKA in the germline V gene (reference sequence). The CDR3 is made up of 18 amino acids. V dropped 0 bases and J dropped 4 bases, with 25 bases sitting between them. For the CDR3, the DNA is TGCAGTGCTAGAGACCCTCCTCCGGTAGCGGACGAAGGGTACGAGCAGTACTTC. Amino acids: CSARDPPPVADEGYEQYF.

A word on this clonotype: A junction boundary mismatches the germline segment, possibly from a read error. This chain connects TRBV28 to TRBJ2-3; 12 bases are a match to TRBD2. The germline V gene encodes CDR1 MDHEN and CDR2 SYDVKM. The CDR3 has 14 residues. This CDR3 reads CASRDTGLAGMRDF. CDR3 DNA sequence: TGTGCCAGCAGAGACACCGGACTAGCGGGAATGCGGGATTTT.

V gene TRBV19 combines with J gene TRBJ1-2; possible D gene TRBD1, 6 bases. CDR3 length equals 13 residues. Trimming removed 3 bases from V and 4 bases from J, with 9 bases in between. Germline V gene sequence: CDR1 LNHDA, CDR2 SQIVND (reference sequence). CDR3 bases: TGTGCCAGTAGTATTTCAGGGGCCTATGGCTACACCTTC. Translating it yields CASSISGAYGYTF.

This clonotype was observed at least ten times. The rearrangement joins TRBV5-1 to TRBJ1-3, with 7 bases identical to TRBD1. From germline, CDR1 is SGHRS and CDR2 YFSETQ. This CDR3 has 17 amino acids. Trimming cost V 4 bases and J 0 bases; bases outside gene matches: 10. In nucleotides, the CDR3 is TGCGCCAGCAGCCCCACACCGGGACAGAACTCTGGAAACACCATATATTTT. Its protein product is CASSPTPGQNSGNTIYF.

The table lists this clonotype with many counts. CDR3 amino acids: CASSLGGLAVNEQFF. The CDR3 DNA reads as TGTGCCAGCAGCTTAGGCGGACTAGCGGTTAATGAGCAGTTCTTC. This sequence joins TRBV7-9 and TRBJ2-1; 10 bases are shared with TRBD2. With V trimmed by 1 base and J by 7 bases, 4 bases remained unmatched. The germline V gene encodes CDR1 SEHNR and CDR2 FQNEAQ (reference sequence). The CDR3 consists of 15 residues.

This clonotype came up a few times. The chain is built from TRBV7-9 and TRBJ1-6; D ambiguous. The V gene lost 7 bases and the J gene lost 4 bases, with 8 bases spanning the gap. The CDR3 has 13 residues. Germline V gene sequence: CDR1 SEHNR, CDR2 FQNEAQ (reference sequence). CDR3 bases: TGTGCCAGCACAGCCGCATATAATTCACCCCTCCACTTT. Protein product: CASTAAYNSPLHF.

This sequence joins TRBV7-6 and TRBJ2-3; 9 bases are shared with TRBD1. J was trimmed by 6 bases and V by 6 bases; bases with no gene match: 4. The CDR3 has 13 amino acids. Germline CDR1 reads SGHVS; CDR2 reads FNYEAQ. The CDR3 loop is CASRQGATDTQYF. CDR3 coding DNA: TGTGCCAGCAGACAGGGGGCAACGGATACGCAGTATTTT.

This clonotype occurred many times. The chain recombines TRBV6-2 or TRBV6-3 with TRBJ2-2; TRBD1 matches 11 bases. The CDR3 is 16 residues long. V shed 4 bases, J shed 3 bases, and the junction held 4 bases outside the gene matches. The germline V gene encodes CDR1 MNHEY and CDR2 SVGEGT. The DNA of the CDR3 is TGTGCCAGCAGTTCCCGGGACAGGGGGGACACCGGGGAGCTGTTTTTT. Its translation is CASSSRDRGDTGELFF.

This clonotype was recorded many times. The chain couples TRBV12-3 or TRBV12-4 to TRBJ2-4; no definite D call. The ends were cut back, 11 bases at V and 0 bases at J, with 14 bases in the middle. This CDR3 contains 14 residues. The DNA for the CDR3 is TGTGCCCGAGCGTCCGTATTAGCCAAAAACATTCAGTACTTC. It encodes CARASVLAKNIQYF.

This clonotype was found many times. The chain links TRBV28 to TRBJ2-6; D not certain. Germline CDR1 reads MDHEN; CDR2 reads SYDVKM. The CDR3 is made up of 15 amino acids. Trimming pared 8 bases from V and 0 bases from J, leaving 11 bases between. The DNA of the CDR3 is TGTGCCAGCCATAAACAGCTCTCTGGGGCCAACGTCCTGACTTTC. Translation: CASHKQLSGANVLTF.

This clonotype was counted ten times or more. The chain recombines TRBV20-1 with TRBJ2-7; 8 nucleotides line up with TRBD2. Germline V CDR1 and CDR2: DFQATT, SNEGSKA (reference sequence). With 3 bases clipped from V and 4 bases from J, the junction kept 5 bases outside the gene matches. CDR3 length equals 13 residues. In DNA form, the CDR3 reads TGCAGTGCTAGTAAGCGGGAGTTTTACGAGCAGTACTTC. Protein sequence: CSASKREFYEQYF.

Many counts were recorded for this clonotype. V and J are TRBV19 and TRBJ2-3; TRBD2 might be the D (6 bases). V lost 5 bases and J lost 4, with 13 bases in between. The CDR3 has 14 amino acids. The germline V gene encodes CDR1 LNHDA and CDR2 SQIVND (reference sequence). The CDR3: CASSPGTQADTQYF. The DNA of the CDR3 is TGTGCCAGTAGTCCGGGGACTCAGGCAGATACGCAGTATTTT.

In this sample, this clonotype turned up many times. The chain recombines TRBV7-9 with TRBJ2-2; possibly TRBD2 for D (6 bases). Trimming left V 3 bases short and J 2 bases short, with 10 bases between. CDR3 size: 15 residues. Looked up from germline, CDR1 is SEHNR and CDR2 is FQNEAQ (reference sequence). CDR3 sequence: CASSFTGTNTGELFF. The CDR3 DNA sequence: TGTGCCAGCAGCTTCACCGGGACTAACACCGGGGAGCTGTTTTTT.

This clonotype occurred many times. The chain joins TRBV6-1 to TRBJ1-5; a weak D match, TRBD1 (6 bases). Trimming took off 0 bases at V and 0 bases at J, with 6 bases between the two ends. The CDR3 is made up of 15 amino acids. CDR1 and CDR2 from the germline V gene are MNHNS and SASEGT. The CDR3, as DNA: TGTGCCAGCAGTGAAGCGGGACATAGCAATCAGCCCCAGCATTTT. This encodes CASSEAGHSNQPQHF.

This clonotype was counted ten times or more. The genes are TRBV6-2 or TRBV6-3 and TRBJ2-7; no definite D call. V was shortened by 2 bases and J by 5 bases, with 10 bases between the two germline ends. This CDR3 is 13 amino acids long. CDR1 is MNHEY, CDR2 SVGEGT, per germline. The CDR3 protein is CASSYIRQHEQYF. As DNA, the CDR3 is TGTGCCAGCAGTTACATTCGGCAGCACGAGCAGTACTTC.

This clonotype occurred many times. The V call is TRBV20-1, the J call TRBJ1-1, with a weak D call TRBD1 (6 bases). The CDR3 consists of 13 residues. V was pared by 3 bases and J by 1 base, with 9 bases between. Germline V gene data show CDR1 as DFQATT and CDR2 as SNEGSKA (reference sequence). CDR3 residues: CSASRTANTEAFF. The CDR3 bases are TGCAGTGCTAGCAGGACAGCGAACACTGAAGCTTTCTTT.

In its sample, this clonotype was seen many times. The rearrangement joins TRBV20-1 to TRBJ2-1; weak D call: TRBD2 (5 bases). Germline CDR1 is DFQATT and CDR2 is SNEGSKA (reference sequence). V lost 3 bases to trimming and J lost 7 bases, with 16 bases between them. This CDR3 contains 14 residues. CDR3 DNA sequence: TGCAGTGCTAGTGAGGGAGTTCGGATGAATGAGCAGTTCTTC. Its translation is CSASEGVRMNEQFF.

This clonotype appeared a few times. This CDR3 is CAWTGTSGFSYEQYF. In DNA, the CDR3 is TGTGCCTGGACAGGGACTAGCGGCTTCTCCTACGAGCAGTACTTC. The V call is TRBV30, the J call TRBJ2-7; 11 nucleotides line up with TRBD2. This CDR3 contains 15 residues. Germline V gene sequence: CDR1 GTSNPN, CDR2 SVGIG (reference sequence). J lost 0 bases, V lost 4 bases, and 5 bases had no gene match. The whole variable domain, remainder taken from reference TRBV30 and TRBJ2-7, is SQTIHQWPATLVQPVGSPLSLECTVEGTSNPNLYWYRQAAGRGLQLLFYSVGIGQISSEVPQNLSASRPQDRQFILSSKKLLLSDSGFYLCAWTGTSGFSYEQYFGPGTRLTVT.

This clonotype was seen many times. The chain has TRBV20-1 and TRBJ2-7, with D perhaps matching TRBD1 (6 bases). V was pared by 1 base and J by 5 bases, with 9 bases between. The CDR3 length is 12 residues. Germline CDR1 DFQATT, CDR2 SNEGSKA (reference sequence). Here the CDR3 reads CSARVTGNEQYF. CDR3 DNA: TGCAGTGCTAGAGTTACAGGGAACGAGCAGTACTTC.

This clonotype was observed many times. The J gene is TRBJ2-5, the V gene TRBV6-5; D may be TRBD2 (6 bases). CDR1 is MNHEY and CDR2 is SVGAGI in the germline V gene. CDR3 length: 15 residues. Trimming pared 2 bases from V and 4 bases from J, leaving 14 bases between. The CDR3 here is CASSYTGGMGETQYF. The CDR3 nucleotides read TGTGCCAGCAGTTACACCGGGGGAATGGGAGAGACCCAGTACTTC.

This clonotype occurred many times. The rearrangement joins TRBV12-3 or TRBV12-4 to TRBJ2-1; D is possibly TRBD1 (5 bases). V lost 6 bases, J lost 3 bases, and 15 bases lay in between. There are 15 residues in the CDR3. The CDR3 reads CASSLKGRDYNEQFF. CDR3 DNA: TGTGCCAGCAGCCTCAAAGGCAGGGACTACAATGAGCAGTTCTTC.

This clonotype was observed many times. The chain couples TRBV3-1 to TRBJ2-7; possibly TRBD2 for D (5 bases). Germline assignment: CDR1 LGHDT and CDR2 YNNKEL (reference sequence). The V end was cut by 0 bases, the J end by 6 bases, with 21 bases between. CDR3 size: 17 residues. Here the CDR3 reads CASSQDLRTVVEGEQYF. DNA of the CDR3: TGTGCCAGCAGCCAAGATTTACGGACGGTGGTTGAGGGCGAGCAGTACTTC.

This clonotype has a count of ten or more. This sequence joins TRBV28 and TRBJ1-5; 7 nucleotides align to TRBD1. The V gene end was trimmed by 7 bases and the J gene end by 2 bases; junction bases not matched to a gene: 11. The CDR3 spans 16 residues. Looked up from germline, CDR1 is MDHEN and CDR2 is SYDVKM. The CDR3 DNA is TGTGCCAGCACCCCTTACAGGGGAAAGGGCAATCAGCCCCAGCATTTT. Protein sequence: CASTPYRGKGNQPQHF.

The table lists this clonotype with many counts. The chain couples TRBV20-1 to TRBJ1-1; D remains ambiguous. CDR1 DFQATT and CDR2 SNEGSKA come from the germline V gene (reference sequence). The V end lost 6 bases, the J end lost 6 bases, and 17 bases lay between the germline ends. The length of the CDR3 is 13 residues. The CDR3 reads CSAPRSVYAEAFF. In DNA form, the CDR3 reads TGCAGTGCGCCGAGGTCCGTTTACGCTGAAGCTTTCTTT.

This clonotype was counted a few times. The rearrangement uses TRBV28 and TRBJ2-7; 9 bases are a match to TRBD2. The CDR3 loop spans 14 amino acids. The junction had 9 bases not matched to a gene; V was cut back by 5 bases and J by 7 bases. Germline V gene sequence: CDR1 MDHEN, CDR2 SYDVKM. The DNA for the CDR3 is TGTGCCAGCAGTCAGGTAGCGGGAGCGGGGGAGCAGTACTTC. As protein: CASSQVAGAGEQYF.

This clonotype was seen at least ten times. The chain is built from TRBV5-4 and TRBJ2-5; perhaps TRBD1 as D (6 bases). In germline, CDR1 is SGHNT, CDR2 YYREEE (reference sequence). Trimming pared 0 bases from V and 3 bases from J, leaving 12 bases between. The CDR3 runs to 15 residues. This chain's CDR3 is CASSLDRVGKETQYF. The CDR3 DNA sequence: TGTGCCAGCAGCTTGGACAGGGTAGGGAAAGAGACCCAGTACTTC.